Ten or more counts support the clone carrying this T cell receptor beta chain. Its antigen remains unknown. The data derive from a study of T cell repertoires in cytomegalovirus infection. Whole-study context: Recently described HLA-C-restricted plus well-studied HLA-B-restricted CMV epitopes were used. Public TCR beta signatures marked donors with CMV infection and the matching HLA. The study, taken as a whole, reports: CMV carriers with the relevant HLA were identified by cumulative public TCR beta family frequency. HLA-C-restricted CMV-specific TCR beta clonotypes prevailed in the ex vivo response.

Via MiXCR, TCRdb re-called the reads, giving one row per CDR3 protein. The sample lists about 900,000 distinct CDR3 sequences; under 40% were seen once. This CDR3 has 13 residues. Germline V CDR1 and CDR2: SEHNR, FQNEAQ (reference sequence). V was cut by 5 bases and J by 6 bases, with 11 bases left in between. The specimen was cultured CD8+ T cells from PBMCs, collected from culture after CMV antigen stimulation. The TCR originated in a human donor in good health (CMV status not recorded). Some clones in this sample may be carry-over from other donors' samples. The chain joins TRBV7-9 to TRBJ2-4; D may be TRBD1 or TRBD2 (6 bases each). CDR3 sequence reads: CASSLRGLNIQYF. The CDR3 DNA sequence: TGTGCCAGCAGCCTCAGGGGACTAAACATTCAGTACTTC. The full variable domain, rest sourced from reference TRBV7-9 and TRBJ2-4, is DTGVSQNPRHKITKRGQNVTFRCDPISEHNRLYWYRQTLGQGPEFLTYFQNEAQLEKSRLLSDRFSAERPKGSFSTLEIQRTEQGDSAMYLCASSLRGLNIQYFGAGTRLSVL.